The present entry profiles one T cell receptor beta chain with its context. TCRdb re-derived calls from the 5' RACE reads in MiXCR, one entry per CDR3 protein. The sample contains 250,000 to 300,000 distinct CDR3 sequences, approximately 10% of which appear only once. These data come from a study of T cells after yellow fever vaccination. V dropped 5 bases and J dropped 9; count of bases not matched to a gene: 4. The length of the CDR3 is 14 residues. Germline V gene lookup returns CDR1 SGHRS and CDR2 YFSETQ. The chain is built from TRBV5-1 and TRBJ2-2, with 13 bases that match TRBD2. Here the sequenced sample was CD4+ T cells sorted from PBMCs, taken 5 days after the yellow fever booster vaccination. The source is a man aged 18-30 years who received the YFV17D yellow fever vaccine. The CDR3 DNA sequence: TGCGCCAGCAGAACTAGCGGGGGGGCCCGGGAGCTGTTTTTT. It codes for CASRTSGGARELFF.